The 9 T cell receptor beta chains presented below share a single source sample, sequenced in a study of T-cell reconstitution after alpha-beta-depleted transplantation in children (dated by TCRdb to about 2016). Receptors were amplified or captured by PCR. For sequencing, an Illumina HiSeq 2500 was employed. TCR library preparation used molecular barcoding, with unique molecular identifiers applied to normalize quantification of the TCRbeta repertoire. Using fastp trimming at Q25 and MiXCR clonotype assembly, TCRdb reanalyzed the public sequencing data and kept in-frame beta chains. Entries that share a CDR3 protein sequence are merged under the most common genes and DNA. This sample holds 150,000 to 200,000 distinct CDR3 sequences; about 6.4% were observed only once. The ten largest clones add up to 3% to 3.5% of the sample. This specimen consisted of PBMCs from the stem cell graft donor, obtained from the stem cell graft. All receptors derive from a human donor who donated a stem cell graft to a child with Wiskott-Aldrich syndrome.

This clonotype has a count of ten or more. This chain links TRBV15 with TRBJ2-3, with 8 bases that match TRBD2. The germline V gene has CDR1 LNHNV and CDR2 YYDKDF (reference sequence). The J segment lost 5 bases and the V segment lost 4 bases, leaving 14 bases of the junction unmatched. This CDR3 has 17 amino acids. The CDR3 protein is CATSKVAGNSGGDTQYF. The CDR3 coding sequence is TGTGCCACCAGCAAGGTAGCGGGGAACTCCGGTGGAGATACGCAGTATTTT.

At least ten counts were recorded for this clonotype. The V call is TRBV24-1, the J call TRBJ2-5, with 8 bases aligning to TRBD2. The length of the CDR3 is 16 residues. Per germline, CDR1 KGHDR and CDR2 SFDVKD. V trimming: 4 bases; J trimming: 1 base; junction bases outside the gene matches: 7. CDR3 amino acids: CATSDARLASQETQYF. CDR3 sequence (DNA): TGTGCCACCAGTGACGCCAGACTAGCGTCCCAAGAGACCCAGTACTTC.

This clonotype has a handful of counts. The CDR3 reads CASSEVRATGELFF. The CDR3 DNA reads TGTGCCAGCAGTGAAGTAAGGGCTACCGGGGAGCTGTTTTTT. The chain has TRBV2 and TRBJ2-2; D not resolved. The V end lost 1 base, the J end lost 5 bases, and 8 bases lay between the germline ends. CDR1 and CDR2 (germline): SNHLY, FYNNEI. The CDR3 runs to 14 residues.

The sample holds many counts of this clonotype. This chain connects TRBV11-2 to TRBJ2-1; D unresolved. Germline V gene sequence: CDR1 SGHAT, CDR2 FQNNGV. This CDR3 is built from 14 residues. V was pared by 0 bases and J by 0 bases, with 3 bases between. The CDR3 nucleotides read TGTGCCAGCAGCTTAGATAGCTCCTACAATGAGCAGTTCTTC. Translation: CASSLDSSYNEQFF.

This clonotype was observed at least ten times. The CDR3 sequence is CSATSSSSGRGGGELFF. The CDR3 DNA follows: TGCAGTGCTACCTCCTCGTCTAGCGGGAGGGGAGGCGGGGAGCTGTTTTTT. V and J are TRBV20-1 and TRBJ2-2; 12 bases map to TRBD2. Unmatched junction bases numbered 13, after V lost 4 bases and J lost 7 bases. CDR1 and CDR2 (germline): DFQATT, SNEGSKA (reference sequence). This CDR3 has 17 residues.

Many counts were recorded for this clonotype. The V gene is TRBV7-2, the J gene TRBJ2-2, with no clear D. Trimming pared 2 bases from V and 5 bases from J, leaving 9 bases between. Germline assignment: CDR1 SGHTA and CDR2 FQGNSA. The CDR3 extends over 14 amino acids. CDR3 residues: CASSLIPQTGELFF. CDR3 nucleotide sequence: TGTGCCAGCAGCTTAATCCCACAGACCGGGGAGCTGTTTTTT.

This clonotype occurred a few times. The genes are TRBV19 and TRBJ2-1, with D unresolved. The germline V gene encodes CDR1 LNHDA and CDR2 SQIVND (reference sequence). V was trimmed by 1 base and J by 4 bases, leaving 14 bases between them. This CDR3 is built from 16 residues. The CDR3 bases are TGTGCCAGTAGTATAGTGGGGTCTACCTCTTACAATGAGCAGTTCTTC. Translated: CASSIVGSTSYNEQFF.

In its sample, this clonotype was seen a few times. The chain has TRBV14 and TRBJ1-1, with D unresolved. V lost 3 bases to trimming and J lost 2 bases, with 19 bases between them. CDR3 size: 17 residues. Germline V lookup: CDR1 SGHDN, CDR2 FVKESK. CDR3 nucleotides: TGTGCCAGCAGCCATTTCAAAGGGAAAGACGGAAACACTGAAGCTTTCTTT. Translation gives CASSHFKGKDGNTEAFF. The variable domain in full, completed from reference TRBV14 and TRBJ1-1, reads EAGVTQFPSHSVIEKGQTVTLRCDPISGHDNLYWYRRVMGKEIKFLLHFVKESKQDESGMPNNRFLAERTGGTYSTLKVQPAELEDSGVYFCASSHFKGKDGNTEAFFGQGTRLTVV.

Only a few counts were recorded for this clonotype. The rearrangement joins TRBV5-4 to TRBJ2-3; D is uncertain. There are 16 residues in the CDR3. Trimming stripped 0 bases from V and 5 bases from J, with 16 bases between. CDR1 SGHNT and CDR2 YYREEE come from the germline V gene (reference sequence). The CDR3 sequence: CASSLGAPHDGDTQYF. Here the CDR3 DNA reads TGTGCCAGCAGCTTGGGAGCCCCTCACGACGGAGATACGCAGTATTTT.